This TCR beta chain was obtained from a study of regulatory T cells in long-lasting Graves disease. Described time point: newly diagnosed GD, antithyroid drugs for less than 3 months. Preparation of the TCR library used RNA extracted from PBMCs. Guidelines of the American Thyroid Association were used to diagnose Graves' disease. iRepertoire HTBI primers and Arm-PCR of CDR3 regions built TCR beta libraries. TCRdb independently ran MiXCR on the multiplex PCR reads; one entry per CDR3 protein. The sample holds 420,000 or so distinct CDR3 sequences, about 17% seen once. Trimming took 8 bases from V and 2 from J, leaving 16 bases between them. Germline loops: CDR1 MDHEN, CDR2 SYDVKM. The CDR3 sequence is 15 residues long. This clonotype appeared many times. Its antigen is undetermined. Study findings and constraints: Persistent disease favored TRBV28, TRBJ1-2 and TRBJ2-5. Compared with new cases, persistent Graves' patients showed reduced TCR diversity.

These data were also reused for a study on T cells in Graves' hyperthyroidism and ophthalmopathy.

Sequenced material: peripheral blood mononuclear cells (PBMCs), taken at new diagnosis, from a patient treated with antithyroid drugs. The source is a woman under 30 with Graves disease. The chain links TRBV28 to TRBJ2-1; possibly TRBD1 for D (6 bases). CDR3 amino acids: CASHIRQVPYNEQFF. The CDR3, as DNA: TGTGCCAGCCATATCCGACAGGTTCCCTACAATGAGCAGTTCTTC.